This T cell receptor beta chain appears in the sequencing data of a study of T cell responses to AZD1222 COVID-19 vaccine. The method was immunoSEQ multiplex PCR; TCRdb's version includes in-frame clones alone and lacks a portion of them. The sample includes 140,000 or so clones, roughly nine tenths seen only once; the top ten take roughly 7.6%. Germline CDR1 SGHTA, CDR2 FQGNSA. V was shortened by 0 bases and J by 4 bases, with 7 bases between the two germline ends. This CDR3 spans 13 amino acids. Study findings and constraints: Epitopes outside B.1.351 and B.1.1.7 mutated regions reportedly drew nearly half of spike TCRs. The donors showed a predominance of white British ancestry and of females, with possible underestimation of clonal diversity.

A remark on this clone: Its specificity is not known.

The TCR was taken from an adult who received the MenACWY meningococcal vaccine as a control. The chain employs TRBV7-2 and TRBJ2-7; D ambiguous. The source was peripheral blood, collected 28 days after the second dose of the MenACWY control vaccine. The CDR3 reads CASSLAGGYEQYF. The CDR3 DNA sequence: TGTGCCAGCAGCTTAGCGGGTGGGTACGAGCAGTACTTC. The entire variable domain, with the rest obtained from reference TRBV7-2 and TRBJ2-7, is as follows: GAGVSQSPSNKVTEKGKDVELRCDPISGHTALYWYRQSLGQGLEFLIYFQGNSAPDKSGLPSDRFSAERTGGSVSTLTIQRTQQEDSAVYLCASSLAGGYEQYFGPGTRLTVT.